This TCR beta chain appears in the sequencing data of a study of spatial heterogeneity in lung cancer. This clonotype was found many times. TCRdb re-called the 5' RACE reads through MiXCR, storing one row per CDR3 protein. Counted here are about 43,000 distinct CDR3 sequences, 20% to 25% occurring once; the ten biggest clones make up approximately 7.2%. This CDR3 has 12 residues. V was trimmed by 2 bases and J by 6 bases, leaving 7 bases between them. CDR1 is MNHEY, CDR2 SVGAGI, per germline. Time point denoted: blood at routine non-recurrence follow-up after resection. Sequencing used PBMCs, obtained at follow-up. The sequence came from a female donor with early-stage non-small cell lung cancer. The chain is built from TRBV6-5 and TRBJ1-1; maybe TRBD1 (6 bases). The CDR3, as DNA: TGTGCCAGCAGTTACGCAGGGGCTGAAGCTTTCTTT. Translated: CASSYAGAEAFF.